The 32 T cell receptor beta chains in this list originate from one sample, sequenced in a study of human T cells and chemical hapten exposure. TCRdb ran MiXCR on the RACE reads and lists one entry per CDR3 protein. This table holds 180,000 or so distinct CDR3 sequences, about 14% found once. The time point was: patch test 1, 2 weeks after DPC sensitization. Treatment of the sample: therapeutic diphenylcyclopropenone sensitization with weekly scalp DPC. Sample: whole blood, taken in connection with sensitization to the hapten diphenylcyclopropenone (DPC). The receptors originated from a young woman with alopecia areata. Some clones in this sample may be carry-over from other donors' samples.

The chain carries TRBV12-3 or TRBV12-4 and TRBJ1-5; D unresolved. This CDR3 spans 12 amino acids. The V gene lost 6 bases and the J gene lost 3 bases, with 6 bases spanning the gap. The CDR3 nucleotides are TGTGCCAGCAGAACCTTCAATCAGCCCCAGCATTTT. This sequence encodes CASRTFNQPQHF.

CDR3 sequence: CASSTFYEQYF. CDR3 in DNA: TGTGCCAGTAGCACATTCTACGAGCAGTACTTC. V is TRBV19 and J is TRBJ2-7, with unresolved D. V was pared by 6 bases and J by 3 bases, with 6 bases between. The V gene's germline CDR1 is LNHDA and CDR2 SQIVND (reference sequence). There are 11 residues in the CDR3.

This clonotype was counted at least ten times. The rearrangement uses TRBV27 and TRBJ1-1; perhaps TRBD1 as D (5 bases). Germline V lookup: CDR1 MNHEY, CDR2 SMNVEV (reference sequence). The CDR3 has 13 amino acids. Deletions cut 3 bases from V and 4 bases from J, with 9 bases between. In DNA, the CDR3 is TGTGCCAGCAGTTTCGGGACGTTCACTGAAGCTTTCTTT. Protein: CASSFGTFTEAFF.

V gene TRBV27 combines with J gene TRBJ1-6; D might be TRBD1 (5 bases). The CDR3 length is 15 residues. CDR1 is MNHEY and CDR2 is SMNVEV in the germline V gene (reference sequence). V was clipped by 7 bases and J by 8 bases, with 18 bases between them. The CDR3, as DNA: TGTGCCAGCAATAGGGCCCAGGGCTTCGATTCACCCCTCCACTTT. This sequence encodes CASNRAQGFDSPLHF.

For the CDR3, the DNA is TGTGCCAGCTCACCACGTCCGGGGAACCAAGAGACCCAGTACTTC. This translates into CASSPRPGNQETQYF. The genes are TRBV18 and TRBJ2-5; possibly TRBD2 for D (5 bases). Trimming stripped 1 base from V and 0 bases from J, with 9 bases between. The CDR3 length is 15 residues. From germline, CDR1 is KGHSH and CDR2 LQKENI.

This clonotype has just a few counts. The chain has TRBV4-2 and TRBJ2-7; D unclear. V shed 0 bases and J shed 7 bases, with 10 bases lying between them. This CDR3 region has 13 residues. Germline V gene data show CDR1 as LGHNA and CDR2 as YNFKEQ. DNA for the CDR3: TGTGCCAGCAGCCAAGATCTTTGGGGTGAGCAGTACTTC. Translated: CASSQDLWGEQYF.

The CDR3: CSAFRPYEQYF. The CDR3 DNA sequence: TGCAGTGCCTTCCGGCCCTACGAGCAGTACTTC. The genes are TRBV20-1 and TRBJ2-7; D is unclear. CDR3 length: 11 amino acids. CDR1 and CDR2 from the germline V gene are DFQATT and SNEGSKA (reference sequence). V dropped 6 bases and J dropped 2 bases, with 8 bases sitting between them.

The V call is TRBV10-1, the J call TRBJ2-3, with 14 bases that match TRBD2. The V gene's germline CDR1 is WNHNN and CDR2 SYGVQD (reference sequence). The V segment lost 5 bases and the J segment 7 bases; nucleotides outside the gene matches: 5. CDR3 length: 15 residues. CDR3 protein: CASSPGTSGRNTQYF. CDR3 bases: TGCGCCAGCAGTCCCGGGACTAGCGGGAGAAATACGCAGTATTTT.

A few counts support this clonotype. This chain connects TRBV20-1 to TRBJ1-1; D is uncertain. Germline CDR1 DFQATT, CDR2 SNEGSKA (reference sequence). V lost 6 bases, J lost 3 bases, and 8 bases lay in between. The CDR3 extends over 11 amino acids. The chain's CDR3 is CSAARDTEAFF. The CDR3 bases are TGCAGTGCGGCCCGGGACACTGAAGCTTTCTTT.

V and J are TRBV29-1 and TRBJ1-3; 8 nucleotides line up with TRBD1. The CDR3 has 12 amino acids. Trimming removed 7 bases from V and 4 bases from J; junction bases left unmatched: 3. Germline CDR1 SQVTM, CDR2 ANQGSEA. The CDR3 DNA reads TGCAGCGCCTGGACAGGGGGAAACACCATATATTTT. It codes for CSAWTGGNTIYF. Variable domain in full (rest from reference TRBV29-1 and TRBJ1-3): SAVISQKPSRDICQRGTSLTIQCQVDSQVTMMFWYRQQPGQSLTLIATANQGSEATYESGFVIDKFPISRPNLTFSTLTVSNMSPEDSSIYLCSAWTGGNTIYFGEGSWLTVV.

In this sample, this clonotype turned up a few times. The CDR3 is CASSRTGGHYGYTF. The DNA for the CDR3 is TGTGCCAGCAGTCGGACAGGGGGCCACTATGGCTACACCTTC. The J gene is TRBJ1-2, the V gene TRBV13; TRBD1 matches 11 bases. CDR1 and CDR2 from the germline V gene are PRHDT and FYEKMQ (reference sequence). The CDR3 length is 14 residues. J gave up 3 bases and V 6 bases, and 3 bases lay outside the gene matches.

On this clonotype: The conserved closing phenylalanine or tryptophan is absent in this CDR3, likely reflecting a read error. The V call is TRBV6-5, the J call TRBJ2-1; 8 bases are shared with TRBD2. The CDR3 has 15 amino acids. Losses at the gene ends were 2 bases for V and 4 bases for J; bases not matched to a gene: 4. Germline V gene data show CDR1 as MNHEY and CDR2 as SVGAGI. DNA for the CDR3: TGTGCCAGCAGTTACGCGGGCGGGAGGTACAATGAGCAGTTCTAC. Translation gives CASSYAGGRYNEQFY.

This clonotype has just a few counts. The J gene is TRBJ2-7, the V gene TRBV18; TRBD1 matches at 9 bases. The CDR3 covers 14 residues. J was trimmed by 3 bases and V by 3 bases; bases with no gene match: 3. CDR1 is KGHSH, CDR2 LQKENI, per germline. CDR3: CASSPPTGGYEQYF. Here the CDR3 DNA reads TGTGCCAGCTCACCTCCGACAGGGGGCTACGAGCAGTACTTC.

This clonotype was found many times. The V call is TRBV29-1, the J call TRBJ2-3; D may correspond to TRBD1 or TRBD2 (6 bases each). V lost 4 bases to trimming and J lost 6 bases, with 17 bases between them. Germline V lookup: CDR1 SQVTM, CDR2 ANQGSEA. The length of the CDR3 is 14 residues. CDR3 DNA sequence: TGCAGCGTTGTGCAAGGGGGGTTCGGTGATACGCAGTATTTT. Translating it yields CSVVQGGFGDTQYF.

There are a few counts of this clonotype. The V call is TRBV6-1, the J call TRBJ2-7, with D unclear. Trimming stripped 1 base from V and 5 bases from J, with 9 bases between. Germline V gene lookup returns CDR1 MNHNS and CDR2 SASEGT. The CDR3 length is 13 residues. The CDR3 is CASSEVHLDEQYF. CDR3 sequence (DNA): TGTGCCAGCAGTGAAGTGCATCTAGACGAGCAGTACTTC.

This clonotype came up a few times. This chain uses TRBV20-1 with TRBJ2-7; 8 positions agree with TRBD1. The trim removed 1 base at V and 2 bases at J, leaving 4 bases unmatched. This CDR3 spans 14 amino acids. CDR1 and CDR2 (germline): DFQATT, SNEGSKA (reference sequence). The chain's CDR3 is CSARAGQEPYEQYF. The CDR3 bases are TGCAGTGCTAGAGCGGGACAGGAACCCTACGAGCAGTACTTC.

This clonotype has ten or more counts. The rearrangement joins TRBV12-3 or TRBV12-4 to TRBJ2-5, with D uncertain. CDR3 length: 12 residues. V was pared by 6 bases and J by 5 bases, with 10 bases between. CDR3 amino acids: CASSLLQETQYF. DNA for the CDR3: TGTGCCAGCAGCCTTCTTCAGGAGACCCAGTACTTC.

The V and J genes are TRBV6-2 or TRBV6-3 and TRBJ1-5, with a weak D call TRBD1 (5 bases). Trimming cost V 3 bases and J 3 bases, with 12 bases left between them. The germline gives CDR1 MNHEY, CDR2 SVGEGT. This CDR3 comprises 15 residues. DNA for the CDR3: TGTGCCAGCAGTTATCTTCAAGGGGACAATCAGCCCCAGCATTTT. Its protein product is CASSYLQGDNQPQHF.

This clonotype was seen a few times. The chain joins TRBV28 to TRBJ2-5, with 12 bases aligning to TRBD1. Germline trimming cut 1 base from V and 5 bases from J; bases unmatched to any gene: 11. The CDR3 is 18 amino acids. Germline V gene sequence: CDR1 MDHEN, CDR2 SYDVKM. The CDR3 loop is CASSLSPGTGGPTETQYF. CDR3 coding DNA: TGTGCCAGCAGTTTATCCCCCGGGACAGGGGGCCCTACTGAGACCCAGTACTTC.

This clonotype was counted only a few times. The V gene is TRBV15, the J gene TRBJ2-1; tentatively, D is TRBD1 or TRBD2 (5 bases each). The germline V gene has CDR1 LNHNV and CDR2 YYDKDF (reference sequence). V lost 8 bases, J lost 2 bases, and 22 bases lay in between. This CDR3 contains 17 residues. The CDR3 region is CATQLPGPGPAYNEQFF. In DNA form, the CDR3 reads TGTGCCACCCAGTTACCCGGGCCGGGACCGGCCTACAATGAGCAGTTCTTC.

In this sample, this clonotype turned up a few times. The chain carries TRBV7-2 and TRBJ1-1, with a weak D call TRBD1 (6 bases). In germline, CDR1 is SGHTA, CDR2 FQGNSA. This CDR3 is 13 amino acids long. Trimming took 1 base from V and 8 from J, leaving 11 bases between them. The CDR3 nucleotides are TGTGCCAGCAGCTTAGGGTTCCAGGGGGAAGCTTTCTTT. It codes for CASSLGFQGEAFF. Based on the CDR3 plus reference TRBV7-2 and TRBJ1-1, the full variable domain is GAGVSQSPSNKVTEKGKDVELRCDPISGHTALYWYRQSLGQGLEFLIYFQGNSAPDKSGLPSDRFSAERTGGSVSTLTIQRTQQEDSAVYLCASSLGFQGEAFFGQGTRLTVV.

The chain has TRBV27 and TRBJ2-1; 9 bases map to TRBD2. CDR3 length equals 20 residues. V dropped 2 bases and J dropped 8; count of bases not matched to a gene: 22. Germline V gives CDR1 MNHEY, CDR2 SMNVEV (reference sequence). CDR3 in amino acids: CASSLRPSAGGRGLHDEQFF. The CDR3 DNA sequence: TGTGCCAGCAGTTTACGTCCCTCGGCTGGCGGGAGGGGGCTGCACGATGAGCAGTTCTTC.

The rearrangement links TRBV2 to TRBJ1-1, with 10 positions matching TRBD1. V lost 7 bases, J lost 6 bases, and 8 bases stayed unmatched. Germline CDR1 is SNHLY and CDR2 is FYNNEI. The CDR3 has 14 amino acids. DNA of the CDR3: TGTGCCAGCACGCCGGGACAGGGGTCCCCTGAAGCTTTCTTT. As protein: CASTPGQGSPEAFF.

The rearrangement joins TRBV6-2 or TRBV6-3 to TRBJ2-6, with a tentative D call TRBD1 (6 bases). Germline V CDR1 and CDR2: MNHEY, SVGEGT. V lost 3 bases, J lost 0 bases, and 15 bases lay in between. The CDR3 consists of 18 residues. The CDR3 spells CASSYLTGRDSGANVLTF. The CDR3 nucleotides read TGTGCCAGCAGTTATTTGACAGGCCGAGACTCTGGGGCCAACGTCCTGACTTTC.

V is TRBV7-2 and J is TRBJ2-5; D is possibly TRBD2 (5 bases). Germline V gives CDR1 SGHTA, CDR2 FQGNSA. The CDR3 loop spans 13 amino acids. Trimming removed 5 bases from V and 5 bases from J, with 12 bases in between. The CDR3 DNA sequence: TGTGCCAGCAGCCGAGAGGGCGGTGAGACCCAGTACTTC. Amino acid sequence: CASSREGGETQYF.

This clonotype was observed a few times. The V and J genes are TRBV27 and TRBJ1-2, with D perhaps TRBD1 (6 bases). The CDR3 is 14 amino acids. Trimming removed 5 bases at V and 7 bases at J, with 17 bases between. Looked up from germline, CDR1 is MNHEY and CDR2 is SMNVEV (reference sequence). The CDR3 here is CASSQERGVSGYTF. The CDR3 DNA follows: TGTGCCAGCAGTCAAGAGAGGGGGGTGAGTGGCTACACCTTC.

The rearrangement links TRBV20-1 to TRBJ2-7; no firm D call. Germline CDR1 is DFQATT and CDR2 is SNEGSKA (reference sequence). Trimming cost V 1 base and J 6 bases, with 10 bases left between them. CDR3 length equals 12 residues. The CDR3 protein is CSARAPSGEQYF. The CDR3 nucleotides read TGCAGTGCTAGAGCTCCAAGTGGCGAGCAGTACTTC.

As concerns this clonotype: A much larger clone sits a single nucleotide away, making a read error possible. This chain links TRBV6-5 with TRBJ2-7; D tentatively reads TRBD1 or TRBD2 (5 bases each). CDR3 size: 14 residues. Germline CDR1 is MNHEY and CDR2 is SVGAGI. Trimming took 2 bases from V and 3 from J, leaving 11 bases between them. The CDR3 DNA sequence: TGTGCCAGCAGTTACGTACGGGGCAACTACGAGCAGTACTTC. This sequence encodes CASSYVRGNYEQYF.

CDR3 coding DNA: TGTGCCAGCAGCTTAGGGGACAGGGATTCACCCCTCCACTTT. Translation: CASSLGDRDSPLHF. The rearrangement joins TRBV7-9 to TRBJ1-6, with 9 positions matching TRBD1. The length of the CDR3 is 14 residues. V shed 1 base and J 8 bases; nucleotides not matched to a gene: 0. CDR1 is SEHNR and CDR2 is FQNEAQ in the germline V gene (reference sequence).

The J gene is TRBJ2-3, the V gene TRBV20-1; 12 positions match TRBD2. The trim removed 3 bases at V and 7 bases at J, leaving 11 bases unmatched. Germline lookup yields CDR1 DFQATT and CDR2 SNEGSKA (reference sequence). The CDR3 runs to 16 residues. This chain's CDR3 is CSASLLPTSGGNTQYF. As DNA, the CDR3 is TGCAGTGCTAGCCTCCTGCCGACTAGCGGGGGAAATACGCAGTATTTT.

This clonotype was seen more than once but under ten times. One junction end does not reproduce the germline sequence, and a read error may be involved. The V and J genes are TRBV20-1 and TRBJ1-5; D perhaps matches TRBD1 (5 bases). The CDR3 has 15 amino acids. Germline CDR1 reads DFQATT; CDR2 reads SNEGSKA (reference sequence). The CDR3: CSARSGGGSNQPQHF. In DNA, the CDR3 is TGCAGCGCTAGGTCTGGGGGGGGTAGCAATCAGCCCCAGCATTTT.

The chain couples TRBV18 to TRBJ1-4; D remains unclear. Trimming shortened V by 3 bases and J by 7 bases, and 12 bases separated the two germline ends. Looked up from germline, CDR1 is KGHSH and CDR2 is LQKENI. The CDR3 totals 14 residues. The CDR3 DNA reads TGTGCCAGCTCACCCACCGGACGGCTTGAAAAACTGTTTTTT. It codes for CASSPTGRLEKLFF.